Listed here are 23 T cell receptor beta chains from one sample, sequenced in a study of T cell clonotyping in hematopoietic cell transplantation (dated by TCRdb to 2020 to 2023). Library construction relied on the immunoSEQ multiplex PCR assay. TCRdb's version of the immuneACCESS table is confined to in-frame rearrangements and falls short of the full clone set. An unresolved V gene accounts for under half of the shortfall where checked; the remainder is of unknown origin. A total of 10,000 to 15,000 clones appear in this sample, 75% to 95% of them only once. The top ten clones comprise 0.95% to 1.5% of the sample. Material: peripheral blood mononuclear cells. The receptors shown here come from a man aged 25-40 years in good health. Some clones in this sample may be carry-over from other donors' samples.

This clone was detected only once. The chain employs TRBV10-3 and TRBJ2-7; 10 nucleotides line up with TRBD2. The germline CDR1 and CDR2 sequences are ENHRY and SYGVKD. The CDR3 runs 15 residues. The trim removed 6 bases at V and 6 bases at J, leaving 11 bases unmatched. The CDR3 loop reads CAISPSAGGQAEQYF. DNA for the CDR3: TGTGCCATCAGCCCCTCAGCGGGGGGGCAAGCCGAGCAGTACTTC.

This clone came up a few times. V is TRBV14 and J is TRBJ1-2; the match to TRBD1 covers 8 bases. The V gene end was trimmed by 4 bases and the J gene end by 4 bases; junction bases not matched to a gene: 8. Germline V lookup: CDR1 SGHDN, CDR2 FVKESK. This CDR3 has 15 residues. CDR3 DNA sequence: TGTGCCAGCAGCCGGACAGGGAAGGGCATCTATGGCTACACCTTC. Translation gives CASSRTGKGIYGYTF.

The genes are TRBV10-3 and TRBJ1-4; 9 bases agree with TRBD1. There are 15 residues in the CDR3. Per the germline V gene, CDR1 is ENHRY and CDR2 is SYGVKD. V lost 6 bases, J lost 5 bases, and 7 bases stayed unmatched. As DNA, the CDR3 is TGTGCCATCAGCCCGGGACAGGGCCAGAATGAAAAACTGTTTTTT. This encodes CAISPGQGQNEKLFF.

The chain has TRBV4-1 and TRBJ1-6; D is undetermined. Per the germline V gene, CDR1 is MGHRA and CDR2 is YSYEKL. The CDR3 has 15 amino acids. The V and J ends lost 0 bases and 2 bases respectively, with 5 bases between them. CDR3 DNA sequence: TGCGCCAGCAGCCAAGAGGGGACCTATAATTCACCCCTCCACTTT. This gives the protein CASSQEGTYNSPLHF.

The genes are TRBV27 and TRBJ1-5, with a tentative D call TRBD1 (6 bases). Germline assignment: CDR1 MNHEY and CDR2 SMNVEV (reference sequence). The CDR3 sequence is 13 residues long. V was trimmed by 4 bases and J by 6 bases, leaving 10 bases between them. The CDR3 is CASSYREAQPQHF. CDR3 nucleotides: TGTGCCAGCAGTTACAGGGAGGCTCAGCCCCAGCATTTT.

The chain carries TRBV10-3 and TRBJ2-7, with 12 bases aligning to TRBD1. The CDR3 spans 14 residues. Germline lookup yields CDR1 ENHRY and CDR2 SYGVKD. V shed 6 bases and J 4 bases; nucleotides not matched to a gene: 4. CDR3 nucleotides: TGTGCCATCAGGGGACAGGGGGCTGTTTACGAGCAGTACTTC. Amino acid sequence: CAIRGQGAVYEQYF.

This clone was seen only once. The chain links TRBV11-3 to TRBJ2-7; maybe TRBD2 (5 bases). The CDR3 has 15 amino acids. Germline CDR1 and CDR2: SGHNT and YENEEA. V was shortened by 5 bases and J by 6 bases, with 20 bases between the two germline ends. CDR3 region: CASSQSESGRREQYF. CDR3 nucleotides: TGTGCCAGCAGCCAAAGTGAGAGCGGACGACGCGAGCAGTACTTC.

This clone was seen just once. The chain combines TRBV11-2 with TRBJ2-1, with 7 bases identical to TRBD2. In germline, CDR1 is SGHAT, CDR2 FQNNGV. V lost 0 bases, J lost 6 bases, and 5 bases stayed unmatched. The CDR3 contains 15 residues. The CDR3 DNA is TGTGCCAGCAGCTTAGATCGGGCTAGCGGCAATGAGCAGTTCTTC. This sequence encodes CASSLDRASGNEQFF.

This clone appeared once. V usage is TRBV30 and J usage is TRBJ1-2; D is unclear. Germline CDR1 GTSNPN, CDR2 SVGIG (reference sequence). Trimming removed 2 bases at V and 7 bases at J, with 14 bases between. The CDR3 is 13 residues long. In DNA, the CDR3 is TGTGCCTGGAGTAGTAACCGGATTAGTGGCTACACCTTC. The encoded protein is CAWSSNRISGYTF.

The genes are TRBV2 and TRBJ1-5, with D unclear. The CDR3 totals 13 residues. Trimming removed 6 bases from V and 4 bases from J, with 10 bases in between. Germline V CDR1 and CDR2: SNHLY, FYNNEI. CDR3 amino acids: CASRVTLNQPQHF. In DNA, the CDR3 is TGTGCCAGCAGGGTCACACTTAATCAGCCCCAGCATTTT. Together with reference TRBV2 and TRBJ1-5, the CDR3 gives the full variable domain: EPEVTQTPSHQVTQMGQEVILRCVPISNHLYFYWYRQILGQKVEFLVSFYNNEISEKSEIFDDQFSVERPDGSNFTLKIRSTKLEDSAMYFCASRVTLNQPQHFGDGTRLSIL.

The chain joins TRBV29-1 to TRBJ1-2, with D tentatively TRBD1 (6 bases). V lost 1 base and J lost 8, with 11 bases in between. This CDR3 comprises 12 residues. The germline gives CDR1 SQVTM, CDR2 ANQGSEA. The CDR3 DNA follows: TGCAGCGTTGAAGGGGCAGGGGTCGGCTACACCTTC. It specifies CSVEGAGVGYTF.

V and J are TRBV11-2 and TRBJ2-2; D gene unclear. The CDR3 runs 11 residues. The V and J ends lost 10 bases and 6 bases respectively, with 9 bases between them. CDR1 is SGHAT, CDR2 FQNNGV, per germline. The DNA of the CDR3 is TGTGCCACCGTCAGTTCCGGGGAGCTGTTTTTT. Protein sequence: CATVSSGELFF. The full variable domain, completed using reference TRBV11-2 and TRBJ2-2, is EAGVAQSPRYKIIEKRQSVAFWCNPISGHATLYWYQQILGQGPKLLIQFQNNGVVDDSQLPKDRFSAERLKGVDSTLKIQPAKLEDSAVYLCATVSSGELFFGEGSRLTVL.

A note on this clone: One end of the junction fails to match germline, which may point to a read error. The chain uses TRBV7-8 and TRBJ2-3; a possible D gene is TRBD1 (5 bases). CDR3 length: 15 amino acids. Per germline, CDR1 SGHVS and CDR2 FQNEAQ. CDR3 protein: CASSLMAQGTDAQYF. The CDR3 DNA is TGTGCCAGCAGCTTAATGGCCCAGGGCACAGATGCGCAGTATTTT.

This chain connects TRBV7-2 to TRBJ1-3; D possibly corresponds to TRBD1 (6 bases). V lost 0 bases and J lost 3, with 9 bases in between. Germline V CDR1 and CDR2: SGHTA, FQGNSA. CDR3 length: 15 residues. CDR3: CASSLARGNGNTIYF. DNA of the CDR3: TGTGCCAGCAGCTTAGCGAGGGGGAATGGAAACACCATATATTTT.

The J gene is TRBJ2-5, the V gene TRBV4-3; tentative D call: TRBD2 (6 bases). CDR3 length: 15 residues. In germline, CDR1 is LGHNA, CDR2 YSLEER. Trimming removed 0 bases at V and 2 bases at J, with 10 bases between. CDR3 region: CASSQDVSGQETQYF. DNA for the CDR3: TGCGCCAGCAGCCAAGATGTCAGCGGGCAAGAGACCCAGTACTTC.

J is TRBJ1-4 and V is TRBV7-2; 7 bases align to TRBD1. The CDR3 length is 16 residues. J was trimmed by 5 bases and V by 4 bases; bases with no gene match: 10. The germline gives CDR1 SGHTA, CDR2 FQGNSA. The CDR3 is CASSSAPGQSNEKLFF. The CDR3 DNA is TGTGCCAGCAGCTCTGCCCCGGGACAGAGCAATGAAAAACTGTTTTTT.

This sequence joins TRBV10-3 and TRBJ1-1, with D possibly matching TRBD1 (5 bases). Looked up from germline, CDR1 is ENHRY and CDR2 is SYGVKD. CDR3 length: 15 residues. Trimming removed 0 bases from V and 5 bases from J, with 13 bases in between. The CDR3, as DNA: TGTGCCATCAGTGAGTCGAAGGGGAAGAGGACTGAAGCTTTCTTT. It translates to CAISESKGKRTEAFF.

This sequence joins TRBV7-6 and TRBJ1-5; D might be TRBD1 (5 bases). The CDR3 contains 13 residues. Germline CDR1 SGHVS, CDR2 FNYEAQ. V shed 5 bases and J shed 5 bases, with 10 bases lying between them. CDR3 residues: CASSTRVDQPQHF. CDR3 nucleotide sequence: TGTGCCAGCAGCACCAGGGTCGATCAGCCCCAGCATTTT.

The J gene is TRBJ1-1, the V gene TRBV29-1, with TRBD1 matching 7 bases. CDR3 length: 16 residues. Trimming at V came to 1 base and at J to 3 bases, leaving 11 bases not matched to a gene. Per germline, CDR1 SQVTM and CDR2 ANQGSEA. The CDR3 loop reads CSVEARPGQPYTEAFF. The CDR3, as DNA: TGCAGCGTTGAAGCCCGACCGGGACAGCCTTACACTGAAGCTTTCTTT. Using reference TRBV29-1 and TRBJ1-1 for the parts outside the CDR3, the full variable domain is SAVISQKPSRDICQRGTSLTIQCQVDSQVTMMFWYRQQPGQSLTLIATANQGSEATYESGFVIDKFPISRPNLTFSTLTVSNMSPEDSSIYLCSVEARPGQPYTEAFFGQGTRLTVV.

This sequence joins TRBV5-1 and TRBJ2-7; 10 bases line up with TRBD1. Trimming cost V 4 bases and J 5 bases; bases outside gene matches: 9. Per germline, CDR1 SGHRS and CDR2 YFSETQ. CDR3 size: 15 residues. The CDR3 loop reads CASSPMTGGLDEQYF. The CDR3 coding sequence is TGCGCCAGCAGCCCCATGACAGGGGGCTTGGACGAGCAGTACTTC.

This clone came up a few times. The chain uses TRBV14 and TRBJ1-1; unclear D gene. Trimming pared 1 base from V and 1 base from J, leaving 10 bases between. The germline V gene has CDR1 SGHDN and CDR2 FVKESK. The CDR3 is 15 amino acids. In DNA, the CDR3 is TGTGCCAGCAGCCAAGTCATACAAGCGAACACTGAAGCTTTCTTT. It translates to CASSQVIQANTEAFF.

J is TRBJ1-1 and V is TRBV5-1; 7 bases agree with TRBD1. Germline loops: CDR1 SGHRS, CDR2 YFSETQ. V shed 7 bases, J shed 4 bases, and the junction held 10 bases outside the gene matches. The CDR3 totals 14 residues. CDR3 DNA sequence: TGCGCCAGCGCCCCCTCGGGACAGAGCACTGAAGCTTTCTTT. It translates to CASAPSGQSTEAFF.

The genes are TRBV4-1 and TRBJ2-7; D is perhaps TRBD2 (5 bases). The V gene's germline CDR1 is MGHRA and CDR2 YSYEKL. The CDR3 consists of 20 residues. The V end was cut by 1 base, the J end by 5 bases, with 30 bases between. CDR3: CASSQVLIFSRVPKANEQYF. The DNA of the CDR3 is TGCGCCAGCAGCCAAGTCTTGATATTCTCGCGGGTGCCCAAGGCCAACGAGCAGTACTTC.